The rows below give T cell receptor beta chains drawn from one sample of a study of graft-versus-host responses after intestinal transplantation. No antigen has been identified for these receptors. Here immunoSEQ multiplex PCR was the method, and the copy in TCRdb shows in-frame clones only, minus some. Of about 86,000 clones in the sample, about 85% were seen once. The sequences come from unstimulated CD4+ T cells sorted from spleen or lymph node cells, collected before transplant. These receptors came from a human donor who was the organ donor for an intestinal transplant. Each CDR3 is given with its conserved first and last residue. D genes are given only for firm matches. Rows give clone size only sometimes, using once, few, many, or a class for an expanded clone.

V,J,size,D,CDR3,DNA
TRBV4-1,TRBJ1-5,NA,TRBD1,CASSPNGQGRQPQHF,TGCGCCAGCAGCCCTAACGGACAGGGAAGACAGCCCCAGCATTTT
TRBV6-1,TRBJ2-2,NA,NA,CASRLTGNTGELFF,TGTGCCAGCAGACTTACAGGGAACACCGGGGAGCTGTTTTTT
TRBV6-6,TRBJ1-2,once,NA,CASSLLNREGYTF,TGTGCCAGCAGTTTACTCAACAGGGAGGGCTACACCTTC
TRBV4-1,TRBJ1-3,NA,NA,CASSHPAGGNTIYF,TGCGCCAGCAGCCATCCTGCCGGGGGAAACACCATATATTTT
TRBV11-3,TRBJ2-3,NA,NA,CASSLGGPSGPDTQYF,TGTGCCAGCAGCTTAGGAGGGCCCTCGGGCCCAGATACGCAGTATTTT
TRBV11-1,TRBJ2-3,NA,TRBD2,CASQRGGPGDTQYF,TGTGCCAGCCAGCGGGGGGGGCCTGGAGATACGCAGTATTTT
TRBV5-1,TRBJ2-7,NA,NA,CASSLAMAGTAYEQYF,TGCGCCAGCAGCTTGGCCATGGCGGGAACAGCCTACGAGCAGTACTTC
TRBV28,TRBJ2-1,NA,NA,CASSFRRRGSYNEQFF,TGTGCCAGCAGTTTTCGTCGGAGGGGCTCCTACAATGAGCAGTTCTTC
TRBV6-5,TRBJ1-1,NA,NA,CASSYGSSTEAFF,TGTGCCAGCAGTTACGGTAGTAGCACTGAAGCTTTCTTT
TRBV18,TRBJ2-2,NA,NA,CASSPLDYANTGELFF,TGTGCCAGCTCACCACTGGACTACGCGAACACCGGGGAGCTGTTTTTT
TRBV5-6,TRBJ2-3,NA,TRBD1,CASSLDRGLKDTQYF,TGTGCCAGCAGCTTGGACAGGGGGCTCAAAGATACGCAGTATTTT
TRBV7-9,TRBJ2-7,NA,NA,CASSFFWWESSYEQYF,TGTGCCAGCAGCTTTTTTTGGTGGGAGAGCTCCTACGAGCAGTACTTC
TRBV2,TRBJ2-5,few,NA,CASSGGEETQYF,TGTGCCAGCAGTGGCGGGGAAGAGACCCAGTACTTC
TRBV5-1,TRBJ1-1,NA,TRBD1,CASSPRQGGTEAFF,TGCGCCAGCAGCCCACGACAGGGCGGGACTGAAGCTTTCTTT
TRBV27,TRBJ1-6,NA,NA,CASSLGGKGNSPLHF,TGTGCCAGCAGTTTAGGAGGGAAAGGGAATTCACCCCTCCACTTT
TRBV6-6,TRBJ2-5,NA,NA,CASSWGAGETQYF,TGTGCCAGCAGTTGGGGCGCCGGGGAGACCCAGTACTTC
TRBV6-1,TRBJ1-5,NA,NA,CASSERVRGYSNQPQHF,TGTGCCAGCAGTGAGAGGGTACGCGGATATAGCAATCAGCCCCAGCATTTT
TRBV7-3,TRBJ1-2,NA,TRBD1,CASSLKAGTGSAYGYTF,TGTGCCAGCAGCTTAAAGGCGGGGACAGGGTCCGCCTATGGCTACACCTTC
TRBV7-8,TRBJ2-7,NA,TRBD2,CASSPAVAGGYEQYF,TGTGCCAGCAGCCCGGCGGTAGCGGGAGGGTACGAGCAGTACTTC
TRBV9,TRBJ2-7,once,NA,CASSGLTSYEQYF,TGTGCCAGCAGCGGGTTGACATCTTACGAGCAGTACTTC
TRBV5-5,TRBJ1-6,once,NA,CASSWGGAENSPLHF,TGTGCCAGCAGCTGGGGAGGAGCAGAAAATTCACCCCTCCACTTT
TRBV6-5,TRBJ2-2,NA,NA,CASSRRGAGELFF,TGTGCCAGCAGTCGTAGGGGCGCCGGGGAGCTGTTTTTT
TRBV2,TRBJ1-1,NA,NA,CASIHSPGTEAFF,TGTGCCAGCATCCACTCCCCGGGAACTGAAGCTTTCTTT
TRBV6-6,TRBJ1-1,NA,NA,CASSSNRWTEAFF,TGTGCCAGCAGTTCTAACAGGTGGACTGAAGCTTTCTTT
TRBV27,TRBJ1-5,NA,NA,CASSMDRNQPQHF,TGTGCCAGCAGTATGGACAGAAATCAGCCCCAGCATTTT
TRBV6-1,TRBJ1-5,NA,TRBD1,CASTLRQGTDQPQHF,TGTGCCAGCACCCTAAGACAGGGTACGGATCAGCCCCAGCATTTT
TRBV7-3,TRBJ2-1,few,TRBD2,CASSLSRGGGNEQFF,TGTGCCAGCAGCTTAAGCCGCGGGGGAGGCAATGAGCAGTTCTTC
TRBV9,TRBJ2-1,NA,NA,CASSLGPRGPNEQFF,TGTGCCAGCAGCCTAGGGCCCCGAGGGCCCAATGAGCAGTTCTTC
TRBV4-1,TRBJ1-1,NA,NA,CASSQTGYTEAFF,TGCGCCAGCAGCCAAACAGGGTACACTGAAGCTTTCTTT
TRBV27,TRBJ1-2,NA,NA,CASSPTLRVGGYTF,TGTGCCAGCAGCCCGACCCTACGGGTGGGTGGCTACACCTTC
TRBV5-6,TRBJ2-3,NA,NA,CASSVKPRTVSDTQYF,TGTGCCAGCAGCGTGAAACCAAGGACAGTATCAGATACGCAGTATTTT
TRBV19,TRBJ1-5,NA,NA,CASSISRATAGFYQPQHF,TGTGCCAGTAGTATAAGTCGTGCTACCGCAGGCTTTTATCAGCCCCAGCATTTT
TRBV25-1,TRBJ2-3,NA,NA,CASSEWGLDTQYF,TGTGCCAGCAGTGAATGGGGACTAGATACGCAGTATTTT
TRBV7-3,TRBJ2-5,few,TRBD2,CASSSGLGVQETQYF,TGTGCCAGCAGCTCGGGACTAGGGGTACAAGAGACCCAGTACTTC
TRBV11-3,TRBJ2-1,NA,TRBD1,CASTQGASSNEQFF,TGTGCCAGCACCCAGGGGGCTTCGAGCAATGAGCAGTTCTTC
TRBV6-6,TRBJ1-4,NA,TRBD1,CASRRPLTGWEKLFF,TGTGCCAGCAGACGCCCTTTGACAGGGTGGGAAAAACTGTTTTTT
TRBV27,TRBJ2-1,NA,NA,CASSFSVLNEQFF,TGTGCCAGCAGTTTTAGCGTCTTGAATGAGCAGTTCTTC
TRBV10-3,TRBJ2-7,NA,NA,CAISAVSSYEQYF,TGTGCCATCAGTGCGGTGAGCTCCTACGAGCAGTACTTC
TRBV7-3,TRBJ2-3,NA,TRBD1,CASSWAGGADTQYF,TGTGCCAGCAGCTGGGCAGGGGGCGCAGATACGCAGTATTTT
TRBV27,TRBJ1-2,NA,NA,CASSTGPFYGYTF,TGTGCCAGCTCTACAGGCCCTTTCTATGGCTACACCTTC
TRBV15,TRBJ1-4,NA,NA,CATSPRGKSNEKLFF,TGTGCCACCAGCCCTCGAGGGAAGTCTAATGAAAAACTGTTTTTT
TRBV19,TRBJ2-5,once,TRBD1,CASSFRQGRLQETQYF,TGTGCCAGTAGTTTCCGACAGGGGCGCCTCCAAGAGACCCAGTACTTC
TRBV19,TRBJ2-2,NA,NA,CASSIDPRGGAGELFF,TGTGCCAGTAGTATAGATCCGAGGGGGGGGGCCGGGGAGCTGTTTTTT
TRBV5-1,TRBJ2-3,NA,TRBD2,CASRREVGTDTQYF,TGCGCCAGCAGACGGGAGGTGGGGACAGATACGCAGTATTTT
TRBV7-2,TRBJ1-6,NA,NA,CASSFRGQYNSPLHF,TGTGCCAGCAGCTTCAGAGGACAATATAATTCACCCCTCCACTTT
TRBV25-1,TRBJ2-3,NA,TRBD1,CASSEGDRGFPDTQYF,TGTGCCAGCAGTGAGGGGGACAGGGGTTTCCCAGATACGCAGTATTTT
TRBV6-6,TRBJ2-5,NA,NA,CASSSGRRETQYF,TGTGCCAGCAGTTCCGGACGGAGGGAGACCCAGTACTTC
TRBV5-1,TRBJ2-2,NA,TRBD2,CASSLAAGGQTTGELFF,TGCGCCAGCAGCTTAGCAGCGGGAGGGCAAACGACCGGGGAGCTGTTTTTT
TRBV9,TRBJ2-5,NA,TRBD2,CASSVGSGRWGETQYF,TGTGCCAGCAGCGTAGGAAGCGGGAGATGGGGGGAGACCCAGTACTTC
TRBV7-2,TRBJ2-3,NA,TRBD2,CASSSGLAVTVDTQYF,TGTGCCAGCAGCTCGGGACTAGCGGTGACGGTGGATACGCAGTATTTT
TRBV28,TRBJ2-1,once,TRBD2,CASSPSGRGDNEQFF,TGTGCCAGCAGTCCAAGCGGGAGGGGAGACAATGAGCAGTTCTTC
TRBV2,TRBJ1-1,NA,TRBD1,CASRDDRGPEAFF,TGTGCCAGCAGAGATGACAGGGGTCCTGAAGCTTTCTTT
TRBV7-9,TRBJ2-3,NA,NA,CASSPGAGTDTQYF,TGTGCCAGCAGCCCAGGGGCGGGCACAGATACGCAGTATTTT
TRBV27,TRBJ1-4,NA,TRBD1,CASSPKGGDRGEKLFF,TGTGCCAGCAGTCCCAAGGGGGGGGACAGGGGTGAAAAACTGTTTTTT
TRBV15,TRBJ2-4,NA,NA,CATSRDFARRDIQYF,TGTGCCACCAGCAGAGATTTCGCGAGACGGGACATTCAGTACTTC
TRBV7-8,TRBJ2-7,NA,TRBD2,CASSHLAGGVYEQYF,TGTGCCAGCAGCCACCTAGCGGGAGGGGTGTACGAGCAGTACTTC
TRBV7-3,TRBJ2-2,NA,NA,CASSLAENTGELFF,TGTGCCAGCAGCTTAGCGGAGAACACCGGGGAGCTGTTTTTT
TRBV10-3,TRBJ2-3,NA,TRBD2,CAINGLAGRTDTQYF,TGTGCCATCAACGGACTAGCGGGACGCACAGATACGCAGTATTTT
TRBV10-3,TRBJ1-2,NA,NA,CAISVRATYGYTF,TGTGCCATCAGTGTGAGGGCAACCTATGGCTACACCTTC